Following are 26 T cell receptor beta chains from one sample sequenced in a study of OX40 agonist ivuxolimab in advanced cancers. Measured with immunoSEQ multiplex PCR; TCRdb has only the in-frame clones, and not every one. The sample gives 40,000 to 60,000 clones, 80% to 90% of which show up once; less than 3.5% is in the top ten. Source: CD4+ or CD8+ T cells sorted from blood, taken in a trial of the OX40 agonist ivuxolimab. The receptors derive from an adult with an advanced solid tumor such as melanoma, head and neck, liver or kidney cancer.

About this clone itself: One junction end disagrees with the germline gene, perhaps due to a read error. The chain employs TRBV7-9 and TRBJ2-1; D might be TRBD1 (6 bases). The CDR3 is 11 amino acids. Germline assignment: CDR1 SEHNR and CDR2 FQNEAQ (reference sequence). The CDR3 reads CASSSGTSGIF. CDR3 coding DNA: TGTGCCAGCAGTTCCGGGACAAGTGGGATCTTC.

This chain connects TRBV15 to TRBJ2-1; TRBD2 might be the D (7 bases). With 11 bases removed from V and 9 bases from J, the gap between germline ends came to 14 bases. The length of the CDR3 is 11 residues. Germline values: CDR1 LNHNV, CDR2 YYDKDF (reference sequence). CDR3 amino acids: CAFRGAGEQFF. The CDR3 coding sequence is TGTGCCTTTCGGGGGGCGGGTGAGCAGTTCTTC.

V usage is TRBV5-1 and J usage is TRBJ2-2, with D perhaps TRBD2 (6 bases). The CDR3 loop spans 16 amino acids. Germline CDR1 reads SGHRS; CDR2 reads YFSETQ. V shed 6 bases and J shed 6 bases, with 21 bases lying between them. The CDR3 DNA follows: TGCGCCAGCACCTCGGCTCCATCGGGAGTTGCCGGGGAGCTGTTTTTT. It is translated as CASTSAPSGVAGELFF. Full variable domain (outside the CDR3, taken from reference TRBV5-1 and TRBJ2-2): KAGVTQTPRYLIKTRGQQVTLSCSPISGHRSVSWYQQTPGQGLQFLFEYFSETQRNKGNFPGRFSGRQFSNSRSEMNVSTLELGDSALYLCASTSAPSGVAGELFFGEGSRLTVL.

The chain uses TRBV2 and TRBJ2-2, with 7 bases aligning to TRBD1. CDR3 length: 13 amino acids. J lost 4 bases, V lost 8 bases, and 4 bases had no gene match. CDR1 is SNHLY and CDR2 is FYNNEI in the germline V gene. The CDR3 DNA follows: TGTGCCAGCCTAGGGGGCGGCACCGGGGAGCTGTTTTTT. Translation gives CASLGGGTGELFF. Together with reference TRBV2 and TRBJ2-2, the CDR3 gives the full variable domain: EPEVTQTPSHQVTQMGQEVILRCVPISNHLYFYWYRQILGQKVEFLVSFYNNEISEKSEIFDDQFSVERPDGSNFTLKIRSTKLEDSAMYFCASLGGGTGELFFGEGSRLTVL.

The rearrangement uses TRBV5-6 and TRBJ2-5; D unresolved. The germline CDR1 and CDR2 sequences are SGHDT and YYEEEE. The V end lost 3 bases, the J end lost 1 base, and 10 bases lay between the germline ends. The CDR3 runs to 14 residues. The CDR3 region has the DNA TGTGCCAGCAGCTGGTGGGGTACCCAAGAGACCCAGTACTTC. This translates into CASSWWGTQETQYF. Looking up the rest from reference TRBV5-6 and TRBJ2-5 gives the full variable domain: DAGVTQSPTHLIKTRGQQVTLRCSPKSGHDTVSWYQQALGQGPQFIFQYYEEEERQRGNFPDRFSGHQFPNYSSELNVNALLLGDSALYLCASSWWGTQETQYFGPGTRLLVL.

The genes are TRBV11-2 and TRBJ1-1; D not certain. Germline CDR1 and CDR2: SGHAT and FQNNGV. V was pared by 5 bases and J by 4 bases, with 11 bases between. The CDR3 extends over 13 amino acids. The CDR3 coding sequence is TGTGCCAGCAGCCGTCGGCCAGGCACTGAAGCTTTCTTT. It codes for CASSRRPGTEAFF.

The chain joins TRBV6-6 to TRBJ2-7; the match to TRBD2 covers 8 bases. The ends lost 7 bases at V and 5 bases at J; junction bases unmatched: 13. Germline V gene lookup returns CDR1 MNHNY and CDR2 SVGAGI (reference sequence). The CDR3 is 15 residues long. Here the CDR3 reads CASNPALAGFDEQYF. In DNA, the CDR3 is TGTGCCAGCAACCCGGCCCTAGCGGGCTTCGACGAGCAGTACTTC.

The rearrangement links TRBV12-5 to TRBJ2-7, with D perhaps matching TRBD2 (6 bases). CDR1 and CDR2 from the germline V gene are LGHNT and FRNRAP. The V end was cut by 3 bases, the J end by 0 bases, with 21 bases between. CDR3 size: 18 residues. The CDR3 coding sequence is TGTGCTAGTGGTTTCTACCTAGTTACGGACGGGGGCTCCTACGAGCAGTACTTC. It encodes CASGFYLVTDGGSYEQYF.

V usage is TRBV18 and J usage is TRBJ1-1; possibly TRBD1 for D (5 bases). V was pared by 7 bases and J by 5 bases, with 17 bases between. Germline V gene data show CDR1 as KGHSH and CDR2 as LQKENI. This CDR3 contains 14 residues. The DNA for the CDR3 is TGTGCCAGCTATCTGCAGGCAGGGCAAACTGAAGCTTTCTTT. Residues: CASYLQAGQTEAFF.

For the CDR3, the DNA is TGCGCCAGCAGCCTCGGGCGACAGACCATCCAAGAGACCCAGTACTTC. The encoded protein is CASSLGRQTIQETQYF. The J gene is TRBJ2-5, the V gene TRBV4-1; a weak D match, TRBD1 (5 bases). The CDR3 has 16 residues. Germline assignment: CDR1 MGHRA and CDR2 YSYEKL. The V end lost 4 bases, the J end lost 1 base, and 16 bases lay between the germline ends.

CDR3 coding DNA: TGTGCCAGCAGCGCTGACAGTAATGAAAAACTGTTTTTT. Its translation is CASSADSNEKLFF. The gene calls are TRBV13 and TRBJ1-4; D may be TRBD1 (5 bases). With 5 bases removed from V and 4 bases from J, the gap between germline ends came to 8 bases. The CDR3 sequence is 13 residues long. Germline loops: CDR1 PRHDT, CDR2 FYEKMQ (reference sequence).

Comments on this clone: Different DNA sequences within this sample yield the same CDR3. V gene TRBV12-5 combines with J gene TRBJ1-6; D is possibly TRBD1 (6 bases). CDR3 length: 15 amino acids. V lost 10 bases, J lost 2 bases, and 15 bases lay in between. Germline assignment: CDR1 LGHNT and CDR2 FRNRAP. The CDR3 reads CATTRGPPYNSPLHF. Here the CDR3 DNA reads TGTGCTACTACCCGGGGGCCCCCCTATAATTCACCCCTCCACTTT.

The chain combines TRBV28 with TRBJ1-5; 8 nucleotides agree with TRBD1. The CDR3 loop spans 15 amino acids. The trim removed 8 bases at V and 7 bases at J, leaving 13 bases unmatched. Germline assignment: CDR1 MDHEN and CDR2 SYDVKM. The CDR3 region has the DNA TGTGCCAGCTACGGGCAGGGGGCGCAAACCCAGCCCCAGCATTTT. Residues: CASYGQGAQTQPQHF.

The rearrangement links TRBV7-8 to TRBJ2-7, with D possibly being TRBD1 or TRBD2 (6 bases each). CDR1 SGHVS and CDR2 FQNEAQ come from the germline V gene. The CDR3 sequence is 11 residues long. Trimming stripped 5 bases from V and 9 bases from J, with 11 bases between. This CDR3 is CASSAEGGQYF. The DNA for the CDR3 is TGTGCCAGCAGCGCCGAGGGGGGGCAGTACTTC.

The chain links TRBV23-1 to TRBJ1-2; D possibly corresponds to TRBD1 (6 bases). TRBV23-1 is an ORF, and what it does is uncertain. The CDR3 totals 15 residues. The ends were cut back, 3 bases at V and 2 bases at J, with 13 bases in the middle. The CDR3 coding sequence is TGCGCCAGCAGTCATACTGGGACACCAAACTATGGCTACACCTTC. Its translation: CASSHTGTPNYGYTF.

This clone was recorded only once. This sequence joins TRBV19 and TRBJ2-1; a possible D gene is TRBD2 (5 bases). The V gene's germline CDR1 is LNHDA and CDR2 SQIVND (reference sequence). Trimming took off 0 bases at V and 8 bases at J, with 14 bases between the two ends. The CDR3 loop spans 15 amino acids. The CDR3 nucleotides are TGTGCCAGTAGTATAGATGAGGGCCAGTTCTATGAGCAGTTCTTC. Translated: CASSIDEGQFYEQFF.

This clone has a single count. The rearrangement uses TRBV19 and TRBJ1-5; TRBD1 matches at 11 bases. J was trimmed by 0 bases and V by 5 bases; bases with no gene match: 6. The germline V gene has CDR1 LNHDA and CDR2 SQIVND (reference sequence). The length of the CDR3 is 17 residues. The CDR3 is CASSWGQGGYSNQPQHF. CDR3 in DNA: TGTGCCAGTAGTTGGGGACAGGGGGGATATAGCAATCAGCCCCAGCATTTT.

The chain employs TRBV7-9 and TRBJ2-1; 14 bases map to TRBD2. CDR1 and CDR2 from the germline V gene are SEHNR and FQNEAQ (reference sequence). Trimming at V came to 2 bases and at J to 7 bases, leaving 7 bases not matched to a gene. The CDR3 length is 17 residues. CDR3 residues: CASSLFRTSGRRNEQFF. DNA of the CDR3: TGTGCCAGCAGCTTATTCCGGACTAGCGGGAGGAGGAATGAGCAGTTCTTC.

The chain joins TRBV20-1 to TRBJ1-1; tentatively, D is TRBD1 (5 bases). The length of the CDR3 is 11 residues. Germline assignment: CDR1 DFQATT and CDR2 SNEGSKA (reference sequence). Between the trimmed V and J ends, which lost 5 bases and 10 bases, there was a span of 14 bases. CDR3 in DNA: TGCAGTGCTGTAATCGGGACGGCAGCTTTCTTT. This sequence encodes CSAVIGTAAFF.

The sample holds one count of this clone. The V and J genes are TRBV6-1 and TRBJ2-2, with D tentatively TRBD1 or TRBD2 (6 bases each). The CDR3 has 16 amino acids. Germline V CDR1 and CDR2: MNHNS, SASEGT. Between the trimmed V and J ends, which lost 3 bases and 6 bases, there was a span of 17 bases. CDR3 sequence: CASSDGWGAPAGELFF. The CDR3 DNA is TGTGCCAGCAGTGACGGCTGGGGGGCCCCCGCCGGGGAGCTGTTTTTT.

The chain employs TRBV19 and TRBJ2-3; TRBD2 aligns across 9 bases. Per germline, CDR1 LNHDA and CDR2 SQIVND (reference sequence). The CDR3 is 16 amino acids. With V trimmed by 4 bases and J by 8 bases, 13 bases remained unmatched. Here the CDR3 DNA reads TGTGCCAGTAGTAGCCAAGGTGCGGGGGGGCCGGTTACGCAGTATTTT. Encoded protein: CASSSQGAGGPVTQYF.

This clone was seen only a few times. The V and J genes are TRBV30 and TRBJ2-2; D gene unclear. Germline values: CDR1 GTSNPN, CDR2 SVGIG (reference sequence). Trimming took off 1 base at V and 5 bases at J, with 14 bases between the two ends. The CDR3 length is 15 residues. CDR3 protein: CAWSAFEAVTGELFF. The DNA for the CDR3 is TGTGCCTGGAGTGCTTTTGAGGCAGTGACCGGGGAGCTGTTTTTT.

As DNA, the CDR3 is TGTGCCAGCAGCCAGGGTGGGACAGGCCCCTACGAGCAGTACTTC. Encoded protein: CASSQGGTGPYEQYF. The chain joins TRBV4-2 to TRBJ2-7, with 8 bases matching TRBD1. The CDR3 has 15 amino acids. CDR1 and CDR2 (germline): LGHNA, YNFKEQ. After removal of 3 bases from V and 2 bases from J, the junction contained 6 bases not matched to a gene.

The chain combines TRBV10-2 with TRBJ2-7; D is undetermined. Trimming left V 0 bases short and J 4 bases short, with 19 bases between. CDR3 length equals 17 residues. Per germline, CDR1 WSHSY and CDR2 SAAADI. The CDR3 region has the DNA TGCGCCAGCAGTGAGTCGCCGTCTTATTTTGTGGGGTACGAGCAGTACTTC. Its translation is CASSESPSYFVGYEQYF.

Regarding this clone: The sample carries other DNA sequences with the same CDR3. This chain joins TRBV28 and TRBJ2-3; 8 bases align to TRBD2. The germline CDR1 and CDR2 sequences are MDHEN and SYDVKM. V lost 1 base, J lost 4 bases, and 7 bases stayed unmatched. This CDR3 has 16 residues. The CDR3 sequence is CASSLSFAGGPDTQYF. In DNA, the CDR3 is TGTGCCAGCAGTTTATCTTTTGCGGGGGGACCAGATACGCAGTATTTT.

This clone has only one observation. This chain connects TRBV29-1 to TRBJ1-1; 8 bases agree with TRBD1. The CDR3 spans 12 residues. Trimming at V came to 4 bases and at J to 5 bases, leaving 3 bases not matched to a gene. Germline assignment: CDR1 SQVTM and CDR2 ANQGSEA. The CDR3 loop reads CSVGTGWTEAFF. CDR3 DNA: TGCAGCGTTGGGACAGGGTGGACTGAAGCTTTCTTT.